This T cell receptor beta chain was found in a study of T cell responses to AZD1222 COVID-19 vaccine. General study results and limits: Seropositive at baseline were only 5 or 6 AZD1222 recipients. Donors in the cohort were predominantly white British and more often female, and clonal diversity was possibly underestimated. It was only after the peak T cell response that any repertoires were sampled.

The CDR3 is 17 residues long. Trimming stripped 5 bases from V and 1 base from J, with 23 bases between. Germline V gene data show CDR1 as GTSNPN and CDR2 as SVGIG (reference sequence). Data came from immunoSEQ multiplex PCR; TCRdb stores just in-frame clones and leaves some out. Of 160,000 or so clones in the sample, 85% to 90% were seen once. A word on this clone: Its antigen is not known.

The sample in question was peripheral blood, obtained on day 0 of AZD1222 vaccination. The chain couples TRBV30 to TRBJ1-2; maybe TRBD1 (5 bases). This clonotype was obtained from an adult in good health. The DNA of the CDR3 is TGTGCCTGGGGGGGGGAAATGACGGAGGAGCTTAACTATGGCTACACCTTC. Its protein is CAWGGEMTEELNYGYTF.